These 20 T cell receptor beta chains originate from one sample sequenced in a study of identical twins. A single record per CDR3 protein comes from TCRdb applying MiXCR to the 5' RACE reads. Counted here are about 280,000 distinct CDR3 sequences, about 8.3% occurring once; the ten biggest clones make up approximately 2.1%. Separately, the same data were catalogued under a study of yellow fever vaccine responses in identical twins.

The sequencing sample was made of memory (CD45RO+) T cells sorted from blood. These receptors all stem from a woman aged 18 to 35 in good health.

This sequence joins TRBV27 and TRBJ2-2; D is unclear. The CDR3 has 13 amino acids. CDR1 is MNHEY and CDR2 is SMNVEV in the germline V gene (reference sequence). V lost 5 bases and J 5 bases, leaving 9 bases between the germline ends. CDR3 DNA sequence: TGTGCCAGCAGTACCTTTGGGACCGGGGAGCTGTTTTTT. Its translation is CASSTFGTGELFF.

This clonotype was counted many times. For the CDR3, the DNA is TGCGCCAGCAGCCAAGATCAGGGGGGCAGGGTGAACACTGAAGCTTTCTTT. It encodes CASSQDQGGRVNTEAFF. The chain recombines TRBV4-1 with TRBJ1-1, with 7 positions matching TRBD1. V lost 0 bases to trimming and J lost 0 bases; unmatched junction nucleotides: 7. The CDR3 extends over 17 amino acids. The germline V gene encodes CDR1 MGHRA and CDR2 YSYEKL.

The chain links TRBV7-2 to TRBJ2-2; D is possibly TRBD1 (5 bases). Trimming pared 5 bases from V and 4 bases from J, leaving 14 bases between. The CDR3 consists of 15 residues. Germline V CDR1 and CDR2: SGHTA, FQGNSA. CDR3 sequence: CASSLNGAGTGELFF. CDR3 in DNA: TGTGCCAGCAGCCTTAATGGGGCCGGCACCGGGGAGCTGTTTTTT.

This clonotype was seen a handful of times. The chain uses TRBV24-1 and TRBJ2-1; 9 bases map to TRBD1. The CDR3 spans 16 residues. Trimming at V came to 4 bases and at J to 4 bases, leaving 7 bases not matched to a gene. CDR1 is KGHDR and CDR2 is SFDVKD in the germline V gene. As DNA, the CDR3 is TGTGCCACCAGTGACCGTACAGGGGGCGCGTACAATGAGCAGTTCTTC. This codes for CATSDRTGGAYNEQFF.

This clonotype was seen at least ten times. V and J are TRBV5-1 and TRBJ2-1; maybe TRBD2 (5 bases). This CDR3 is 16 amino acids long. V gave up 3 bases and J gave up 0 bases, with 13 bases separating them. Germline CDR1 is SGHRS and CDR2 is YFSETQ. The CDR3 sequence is CASSYRTGSSYNEQFF. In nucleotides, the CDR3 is TGCGCCAGCAGCTACCGGACGGGGAGCTCCTACAATGAGCAGTTCTTC.

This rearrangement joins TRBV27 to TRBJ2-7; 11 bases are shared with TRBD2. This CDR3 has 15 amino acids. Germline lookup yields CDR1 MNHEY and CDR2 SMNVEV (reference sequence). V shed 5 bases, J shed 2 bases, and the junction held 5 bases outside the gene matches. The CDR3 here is CASSQTSGITYEQYF. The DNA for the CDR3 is TGTGCCAGCAGTCAGACTAGCGGGATAACCTACGAGCAGTACTTC.

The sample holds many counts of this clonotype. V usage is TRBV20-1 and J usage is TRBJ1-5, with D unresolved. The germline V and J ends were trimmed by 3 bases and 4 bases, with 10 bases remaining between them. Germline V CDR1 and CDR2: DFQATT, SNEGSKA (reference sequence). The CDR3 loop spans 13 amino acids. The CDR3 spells CSARAGGNQPQHF. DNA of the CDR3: TGCAGTGCTAGGGCAGGAGGAAATCAGCCCCAGCATTTT.

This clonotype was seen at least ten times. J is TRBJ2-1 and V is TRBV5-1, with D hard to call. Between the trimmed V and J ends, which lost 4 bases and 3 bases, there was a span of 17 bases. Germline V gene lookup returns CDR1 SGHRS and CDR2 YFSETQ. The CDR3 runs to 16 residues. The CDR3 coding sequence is TGCGCCAGCAGCGCCCGGGTCCTTTCCAGCTACAATGAGCAGTTCTTC. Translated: CASSARVLSSYNEQFF.

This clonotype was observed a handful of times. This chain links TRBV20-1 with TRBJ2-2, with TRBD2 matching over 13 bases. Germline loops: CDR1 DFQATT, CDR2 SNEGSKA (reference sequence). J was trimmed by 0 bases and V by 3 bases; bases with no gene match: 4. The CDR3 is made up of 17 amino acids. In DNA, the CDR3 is TGCAGTGCTAGGGTACTAGCGGGAGGGCCGAACACCGGGGAGCTGTTTTTT. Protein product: CSARVLAGGPNTGELFF.

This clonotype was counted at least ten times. CDR3 in amino acids: CASSYSSPGLAGRTDTQYF. Written as DNA, the CDR3 is TGTGCCAGCAGTTACTCCTCCCCGGGACTAGCGGGGCGCACAGATACGCAGTATTTT. The V gene is TRBV6-7, the J gene TRBJ2-3; 13 bases map to TRBD2. TRBV6-7 is placed among ORFs of uncertain function. This CDR3 spans 19 amino acids. The ends lost 0 bases at V and 1 base at J; junction bases unmatched: 7.

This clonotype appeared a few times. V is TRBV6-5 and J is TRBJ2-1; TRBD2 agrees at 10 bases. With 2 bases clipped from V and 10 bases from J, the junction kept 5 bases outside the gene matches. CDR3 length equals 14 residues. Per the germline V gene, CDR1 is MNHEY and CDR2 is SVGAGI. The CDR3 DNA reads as TGTGCCAGCAGTTACGGCCTAGCGGGAGTCGAGCAGTTCTTC. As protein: CASSYGLAGVEQFF.

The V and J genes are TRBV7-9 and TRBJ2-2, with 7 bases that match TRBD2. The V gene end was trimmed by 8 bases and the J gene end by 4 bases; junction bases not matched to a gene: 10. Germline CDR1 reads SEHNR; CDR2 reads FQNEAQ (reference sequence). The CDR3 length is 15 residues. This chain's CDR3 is CASLPMAGVTGELFF. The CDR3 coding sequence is TGTGCCAGCCTGCCAATGGCGGGAGTCACCGGGGAGCTGTTTTTT.

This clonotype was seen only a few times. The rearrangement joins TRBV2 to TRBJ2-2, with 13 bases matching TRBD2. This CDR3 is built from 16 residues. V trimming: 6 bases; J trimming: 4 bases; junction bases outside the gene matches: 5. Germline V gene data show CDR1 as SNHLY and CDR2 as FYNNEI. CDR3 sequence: CASSPTSGGGTGELFF. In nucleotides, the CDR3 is TGTGCCAGCAGCCCTACTAGCGGGGGGGGCACCGGGGAGCTGTTTTTT.

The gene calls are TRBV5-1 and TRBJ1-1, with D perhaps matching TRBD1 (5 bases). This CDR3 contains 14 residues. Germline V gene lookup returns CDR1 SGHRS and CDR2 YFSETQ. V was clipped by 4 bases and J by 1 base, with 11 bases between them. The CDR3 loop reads CASSALGENTEAFF. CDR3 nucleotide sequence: TGCGCCAGCAGCGCCCTAGGGGAGAACACTGAAGCTTTCTTT.

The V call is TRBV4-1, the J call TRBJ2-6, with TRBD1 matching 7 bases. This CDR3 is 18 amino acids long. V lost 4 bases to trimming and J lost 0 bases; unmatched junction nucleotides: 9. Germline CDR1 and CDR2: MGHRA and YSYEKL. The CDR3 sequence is CASSPPTGFGSGANVLTF. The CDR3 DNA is TGCGCCAGCAGCCCTCCGACAGGGTTCGGCTCTGGGGCCAACGTCCTGACTTTC.

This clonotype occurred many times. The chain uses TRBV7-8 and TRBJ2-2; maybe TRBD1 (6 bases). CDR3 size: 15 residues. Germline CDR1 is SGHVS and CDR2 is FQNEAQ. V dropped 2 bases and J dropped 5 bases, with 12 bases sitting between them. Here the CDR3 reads CASSLRQGSTGELFF. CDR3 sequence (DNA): TGTGCCAGCAGCTTACGGCAGGGGTCGACCGGGGAGCTGTTTTTT.

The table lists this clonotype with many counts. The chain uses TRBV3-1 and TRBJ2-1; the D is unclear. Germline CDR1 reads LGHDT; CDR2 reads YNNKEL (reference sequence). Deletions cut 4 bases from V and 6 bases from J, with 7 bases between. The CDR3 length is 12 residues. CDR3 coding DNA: TGTGCCAGCAGCCTAACCCCCAATGAGCAGTTCTTC. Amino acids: CASSLTPNEQFF.

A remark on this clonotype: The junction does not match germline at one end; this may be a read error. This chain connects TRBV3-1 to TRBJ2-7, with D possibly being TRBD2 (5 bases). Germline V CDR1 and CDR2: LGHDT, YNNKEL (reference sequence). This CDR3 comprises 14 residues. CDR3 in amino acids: CASRQALAGGEQYF. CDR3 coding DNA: TGTGCCAGCAGACAAGCGCTAGCCGGAGGAGAGCAGTACTTC.

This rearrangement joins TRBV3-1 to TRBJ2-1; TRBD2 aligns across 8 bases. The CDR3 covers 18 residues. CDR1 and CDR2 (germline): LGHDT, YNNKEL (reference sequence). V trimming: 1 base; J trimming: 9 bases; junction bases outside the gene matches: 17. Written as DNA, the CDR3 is TGTGCCAGCAGCCAAGGGGCCCCCGGGGAGCGGGGGCACACTGAGCAGTTCTTC. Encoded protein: CASSQGAPGERGHTEQFF.

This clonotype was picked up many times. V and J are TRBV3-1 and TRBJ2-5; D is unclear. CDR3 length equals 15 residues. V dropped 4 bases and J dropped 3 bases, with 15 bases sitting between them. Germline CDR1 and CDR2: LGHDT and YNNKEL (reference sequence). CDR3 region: CASSPVLRVEETQYF. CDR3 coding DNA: TGTGCCAGCAGCCCCGTTCTTAGGGTCGAAGAGACCCAGTACTTC.